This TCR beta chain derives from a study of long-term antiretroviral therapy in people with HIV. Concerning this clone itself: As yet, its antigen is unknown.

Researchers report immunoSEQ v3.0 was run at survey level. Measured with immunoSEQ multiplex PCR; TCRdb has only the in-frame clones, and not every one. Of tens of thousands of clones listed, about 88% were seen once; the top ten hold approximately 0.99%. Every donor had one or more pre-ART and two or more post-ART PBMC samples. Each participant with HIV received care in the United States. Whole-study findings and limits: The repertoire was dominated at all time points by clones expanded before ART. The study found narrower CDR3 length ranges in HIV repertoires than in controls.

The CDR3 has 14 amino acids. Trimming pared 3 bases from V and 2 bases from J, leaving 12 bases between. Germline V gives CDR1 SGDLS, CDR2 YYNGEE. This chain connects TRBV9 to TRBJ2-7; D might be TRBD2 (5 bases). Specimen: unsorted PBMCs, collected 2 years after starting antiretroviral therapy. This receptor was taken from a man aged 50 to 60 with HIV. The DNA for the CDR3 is TGTGCCAGCAGCGCAGCAGCGACTACCTACGAGCAGTACTTC. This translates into CASSAAATTYEQYF.